The 8 T cell receptor beta chains given below trace back to one sample, sequenced in a study of Graves' ophthalmopathy and Graves' hyperthyroidism. Using RNA transcripts, the TCR beta CDR3 regions were amplified. After a first-round RT-PCR with HTBI primers, a second-round multiplex PCR was run. TCRdb independently ran MiXCR on the multiplex PCR reads; one entry per CDR3 protein. Of 350,000 to 400,000 distinct CDR3 sequences in the sample, about 17% were seen once. The specimen sequenced was peripheral blood. All receptors derive from a woman aged 18-29 years with Graves' ophthalmopathy.

This clonotype has ten or more counts. The genes are TRBV28 and TRBJ2-7; perhaps D is TRBD1 or TRBD2 (6 bases each). This CDR3 region has 14 residues. Trimming took 4 bases from V and 6 from J, leaving 16 bases between them. The germline CDR1 and CDR2 sequences are MDHEN and SYDVKM. CDR3 DNA sequence: TGTGCCAGCAGTTCCCTCCAGGGGACTCTCGAGCAGTACTTC. It translates to CASSSLQGTLEQYF.

This sequence joins TRBV6-1 and TRBJ2-7; 7 nucleotides match TRBD2. The trim removed 5 bases at V and 3 bases at J, leaving 10 bases unmatched. The CDR3 extends over 15 amino acids. Per germline, CDR1 MNHNS and CDR2 SASEGT. Written as DNA, the CDR3 is TGTGCCAGCAGTCAAGGGCGGGGGTACTTCTACGAGCAGTACTTC. Translating gives CASSQGRGYFYEQYF.

At least ten counts were recorded for this clonotype. The genes are TRBV12-3 or TRBV12-4 and TRBJ1-1; weak D call: TRBD1 (6 bases). This CDR3 has 16 residues. With 3 bases removed from V and 4 bases from J, the gap between germline ends came to 18 bases. CDR3 nucleotides: TGTGCCAGCAGTTTGCGAGGACAGTCGACCCCCACTGAAGCTTTCTTT. Residues: CASSLRGQSTPTEAFF.

This clonotype was found many times. The chain couples TRBV4-1 to TRBJ2-4, with D possibly being TRBD1 (7 bases). Germline CDR1 MGHRA, CDR2 YSYEKL. Between the trimmed V and J ends, which lost 0 bases and 1 base, there was a span of 16 bases. The CDR3 runs 18 residues. The CDR3 loop reads CASSQDGGTAGAKNIQYF. CDR3 nucleotide sequence: TGCGCCAGCAGCCAAGATGGGGGGACAGCAGGCGCCAAAAACATTCAGTACTTC.

This clonotype was counted at least ten times. The chain uses TRBV6-1 and TRBJ1-6; no clear D. This CDR3 has 13 residues. CDR1 MNHNS and CDR2 SASEGT come from the germline V gene. Trimming took off 6 bases at V and 5 bases at J, with 8 bases between the two ends. The CDR3 loop reads CASRRQDNSPLHF. The CDR3 bases are TGTGCCAGCAGGCGACAAGATAATTCACCCCTCCACTTT.

The rearrangement links TRBV4-1 to TRBJ1-1, with 9 positions matching TRBD1. The CDR3 sequence is 15 residues long. J gave up 10 bases and V 3 bases, and 12 bases lay outside the gene matches. Germline CDR1 reads MGHRA; CDR2 reads YSYEKL. The CDR3 DNA is TGCGCCAGCAGCCAGGGTCCACAGGGGGCCCGGACAGCTTTCTTT. Translating gives CASSQGPQGARTAFF.

This clonotype was seen ten or more times. The chain links TRBV27 to TRBJ2-2; TRBD1 is a possible D gene (6 bases). This CDR3 has 13 residues. Trimming shortened V by 5 bases and J by 7 bases, and 11 bases separated the two germline ends. The V gene's germline CDR1 is MNHEY and CDR2 SMNVEV (reference sequence). The CDR3 DNA reads as TGTGCCAGCAGTCCACAGGGTGTCGGGGAGCTGTTTTTT. Translation: CASSPQGVGELFF.

This clonotype was seen many times. The V gene is TRBV19, the J gene TRBJ2-2; D may be TRBD2 (6 bases). The V gene's germline CDR1 is LNHDA and CDR2 SQIVND (reference sequence). The CDR3 extends over 16 amino acids. V lost 6 bases and J 4 bases, leaving 18 bases between the germline ends. CDR3 sequence: CASRSFLGGGTGELFF. CDR3 in DNA: TGTGCCAGTAGGTCGTTTCTTGGGGGAGGCACCGGGGAGCTGTTTTTT.